This T cell receptor beta chain was retrieved from a study of CD8+CD57+ T cells in acquired aplastic anemia listed by TCRdb under 2018. Context from the whole study: DNA extracted from sorted CD4+ and CD8+ cells had a mean of approximately 3.3 ug, with a range of roughly 0.17 to 30 ug. CD8+CD57+ expansion was defined as a frequency above the mean frequency observed in healthy subjects. Study-wide findings and limitations: Patients and healthy controls showed no significant difference in CD8+ Simpson's diversity (P=0.060). Although twenty-nine CD8+ CDR3 sequences were shared by patients and controls, these sequences appeared highly expressed in patients and within the immunodominant clones of patients.

Profiling of TCR beta VDJ combinations and CDR3 sequences used genomic DNA as the template. TCR repertoire sequencing was run on an Illumina HiSeq 2000. In the authors' own workflow: TRBV/TRBJ rearrangement plots, CDR3 size and DJ length profiles, and Simpson's diversity index were used to assess repertoires. Whichever DNA sequence was most abundant in the deep sequencing data was defined as the immunodominant clone. CDR3 amino acid sequences were screened for sharing across subjects and were compared with published repertoires and the VDJdb database. TCRdb ran its own pipeline on the public reads, namely fastp trimming at Q25 and MiXCR clone calling, and kept in-frame beta chains. Rows with a matching CDR3 protein are joined into one entry that keeps the most common DNA and genes. The V and J calls and clone size come from TCRdb's table, not from the authors' own analysis. The sample yields 310,000 or so distinct CDR3 sequences; approximately 58% were counted once. Under 1.5% of the sample belongs to the ten largest clones.

Patients chosen for sequencing had shown expansion of CD8+CD57+ cells by flow cytometry. All patients had severe acquired aplastic anemia diagnosed by International Study of Aplastic Anemia and Agranulocytosis and Camitta criteria. Patients had received no therapy at the time of blood sampling. The study deep-sequenced TCR repertoires of sorted CD4+ and CD8+ blood T cells from severe aplastic anemia patients and healthy subjects. In the USA, patient enrollment took place under clinicaltrials.gov protocols 00001620, 01623167, 00001397, 00071045, 00081523 and 00961064. Ficoll-Paque density gradient centrifugation was used to isolate peripheral blood mononuclear cells. Before DNA extraction, CD4+ and CD8+ T cells were sorted with FACS or magnetic beads. Compared with germline, V lacks 2 bases and J lacks 5 bases; bases without a gene match: 12. Taken from the germline V gene, the CDR1 and CDR2 loops are SGHVS and FNYEAQ. Including cysteine and phenylalanine, the CDR3 has 17 amino acids. Of the read, only the CDR3 DNA is kept; its 51 bases are in frame from base 1.

Comment on this clonotype: Its antigen is unknown. Base qualities are not provided; no much larger clone lies one nucleotide away.

The receptor was isolated from a human donor with aplastic anemia. Recombination linked TRBV7-6 to TRBJ2-1; the junction holds 7 bases that match TRBD2. Sequencing was done on a sample of sorted CD4+, CD8+, or CD8+CD57+ T cells (not recorded which) from PBMCs. The bases are TGTGCCAGCAGCTTAAGGGACTACACTAGCGCAGACAATGAGCAGTTCTTC. It translates to CASSLRDYTSADNEQFF.